Presented here are 23 T cell receptor beta chains from one specimen sequenced in a study of T cells in Graves' hyperthyroidism and ophthalmopathy. Amplified TCR beta CDR3 regions came from RNA transcripts. The HTBI primer set was used in a first-round RT-PCR of the TCR CDR3. Via MiXCR, TCRdb re-called the multiplex PCR reads, giving one row per CDR3 protein. The sample contains 450,000 to 600,000 distinct CDR3 sequences, about 15% of which appear only once. Sample: blood. These receptors came from a woman between 40 and 55 years old with Graves' hyperthyroidism.

This clonotype was recorded at least ten times. The chain joins TRBV2 to TRBJ1-2; D is unresolved. Germline V gene sequence: CDR1 SNHLY, CDR2 FYNNEI. CDR3 length equals 14 residues. V lost 3 bases and J lost 3, with 11 bases in between. The CDR3 DNA reads TGTGCCAGCAGTGATACTGGTAACGACTATGGCTACACCTTC. Encoded protein: CASSDTGNDYGYTF.

V usage is TRBV11-3 and J usage is TRBJ2-3, with TRBD2 matching over 7 bases. The CDR3 consists of 14 residues. V lost 5 bases and J lost 3; bases outside the gene matches: 5. CDR1 and CDR2 from the germline V gene are SGHNT and YENEEA. This CDR3 reads CASSVGGRTDTQYF. DNA of the CDR3: TGTGCCAGCAGCGTGGGCGGGAGAACAGATACGCAGTATTTT.

V usage is TRBV27 and J usage is TRBJ1-5; D remains ambiguous. The CDR3 loop spans 17 amino acids. The germline V gene has CDR1 MNHEY and CDR2 SMNVEV (reference sequence). Trimming shortened V by 1 base and J by 5 bases, and 18 bases separated the two germline ends. CDR3: CASSLYGDTRGDQPQHF. The CDR3 DNA reads TGTGCCAGCAGTTTATACGGTGATACGAGAGGAGATCAGCCCCAGCATTTT.

The rearrangement joins TRBV28 to TRBJ1-5; a possible D gene is TRBD1 (5 bases). From germline, CDR1 is MDHEN and CDR2 SYDVKM. The CDR3 loop spans 14 amino acids. V lost 6 bases to trimming and J lost 0 bases, with 9 bases between them. The CDR3 DNA reads TGTGCCAGCAGCATGGGGCTTAGCAATCAGCCCCAGCATTTT. Amino acid sequence: CASSMGLSNQPQHF.

This clonotype was observed many times. The rearrangement uses TRBV7-2 and TRBJ1-5; TRBD1 is a possible D gene (5 bases). Deletions cut 5 bases from V and 2 bases from J, with 13 bases between. CDR3 size: 15 residues. Per the germline V gene, CDR1 is SGHTA and CDR2 is FQGNSA. The CDR3 nucleotides read TGTGCCAGCAGCCCCCGGTGGGGGGGCAATCAGCCCCAGCATTTT. This translates into CASSPRWGGNQPQHF.

This clonotype has at least ten counts. The gene calls are TRBV11-2 and TRBJ2-1; D is unclear. Germline CDR1 SGHAT, CDR2 FQNNGV. Trimming took 0 bases from V and 7 from J, leaving 13 bases between them. The CDR3 is 15 amino acids. CDR3 sequence (DNA): TGTGCCAGCAGCTTAGACCCTATGGCCCATAATGAGCAGTTCTTC. This encodes CASSLDPMAHNEQFF.

In its sample, this clonotype was seen many times. The chain is built from TRBV12-3 or TRBV12-4 and TRBJ2-7; the D gene is possibly TRBD1 (6 bases). CDR3 length equals 14 residues. The V end was cut by 6 bases, the J end by 2 bases, with 14 bases between. CDR3 nucleotide sequence: TGTGCCAGCAGCTCCGGGACAAGACCCTACGAGCAGTACTTC. Translation gives CASSSGTRPYEQYF.

This clonotype was observed a few times. The chain has TRBV2 and TRBJ2-1; TRBD2 aligns across 7 bases. V lost 6 bases, J lost 5 bases, and 22 bases stayed unmatched. Germline V gene sequence: CDR1 SNHLY, CDR2 FYNNEI. The CDR3 runs to 19 residues. In DNA form, the CDR3 reads TGTGCCAGCAGGGAACCCCGAGGGGAGGCGGGAGTATTCCACAATGAGCAGTTCTTC. Translating gives CASREPRGEAGVFHNEQFF.

The sample holds many counts of this clonotype. This chain links TRBV7-9 with TRBJ1-1; possibly TRBD1 for D (5 bases). The V and J ends lost 5 bases and 1 base respectively, with 14 bases between them. The CDR3 totals 15 residues. CDR1 is SEHNR, CDR2 FQNEAQ, per germline (reference sequence). The CDR3: CASSPRRGSNTEAFF. The CDR3 DNA sequence: TGTGCCAGCAGCCCCCGAAGGGGATCGAACACTGAAGCTTTCTTT.

The chain uses TRBV19 and TRBJ2-1; TRBD1 might be the D (9 bases). V lost 5 bases and J 6 bases, leaving 17 bases between the germline ends. Germline V gene sequence: CDR1 LNHDA, CDR2 SQIVND (reference sequence). The CDR3 has 15 residues. The CDR3 bases are TGTGCCAGTAGTTTAGCGGGACAGGGATTCAATGAGCAGTTCTTC. It is translated as CASSLAGQGFNEQFF.

The CDR3, as DNA: TGTGCCAGCAGTTACTCCGAGGGCTATCCGTCTTACAATGAGCAGTTCTTC. Encoded protein: CASSYSEGYPSYNEQFF. The chain couples TRBV6-6 to TRBJ2-1, with D perhaps matching TRBD2 (5 bases). V was pared by 0 bases and J by 4 bases, with 16 bases between. Germline V gene sequence: CDR1 MNHNY, CDR2 SVGAGI (reference sequence). The CDR3 is 17 residues long.

This clonotype was recorded many times. A junction end diverges from the germline sequence, so it may reflect a read error. The chain couples TRBV7-7 to TRBJ2-5; perhaps TRBD2 as D (5 bases). Germline CDR1 reads SSHAT; CDR2 reads FNYEAQ (reference sequence). The CDR3 is made up of 14 amino acids. For the CDR3, the DNA is TGTGCTAGCAGCTTAGCGCACAGTCAAGAGACCCAGTACTTC. Protein product: CASSLAHSQETQYF. Looking up the rest from reference TRBV7-7 and TRBJ2-5 gives the full variable domain: GAGVSQSPRYKVTKRGQDVTLRCDPISSHATLYWYQQALGQGPEFLTYFNYEAQPDKSGLPSDRFSAERPEGSISTLTIQRTEQRDSAMYRCASSLAHSQETQYFGPGTRLLVL.

This clonotype was found many times. This chain links TRBV7-9 with TRBJ2-6; weak D call: TRBD2 (5 bases). V lost 7 bases and J 4 bases, leaving 20 bases between the germline ends. The CDR3 is 17 residues long. The V gene's germline CDR1 is SEHNR and CDR2 FQNEAQ (reference sequence). Here the CDR3 reads CASNPQNGLEGANVLTF. In DNA form, the CDR3 reads TGTGCCAGCAACCCTCAGAACGGACTCGAGGGGGCCAACGTCCTGACTTTC.

This clonotype was observed many times. V is TRBV3-1 and J is TRBJ2-7; a possible D gene is TRBD2 (5 bases). The CDR3 length is 12 residues. Trimming pared 8 bases from V and 7 bases from J, leaving 15 bases between. Looked up from germline, CDR1 is LGHDT and CDR2 is YNNKEL (reference sequence). The CDR3 loop is CASALNGGEQYF. CDR3 coding DNA: TGTGCCAGCGCCCTTAACGGAGGAGAGCAGTACTTC.

The rearrangement links TRBV9 to TRBJ2-1, with 9 bases that match TRBD2. In germline, CDR1 is SGDLS, CDR2 YYNGEE. The trim removed 0 bases at V and 0 bases at J, leaving 4 bases unmatched. This CDR3 comprises 17 residues. The CDR3 spells CASSVETSGSSYNEQFF. CDR3 in DNA: TGTGCCAGCAGCGTAGAGACTAGCGGAAGCTCCTACAATGAGCAGTTCTTC.

Comments on this clonotype: A read error is possible here, since a much larger clone lies one base away. The chain couples TRBV5-6 to TRBJ1-5; D gene uncertain. The V end was cut by 3 bases, the J end by 2 bases, with 9 bases between. The CDR3 sequence is 14 residues long. CDR1 and CDR2 from the germline V gene are SGHDT and YYEEEE. The CDR3 spells CASSCQRGNQPQHF. The CDR3 coding sequence is TGTGCCAGCAGCTGCCAAAGGGGCAATCAGCCCCAGCATTTT.

The rearrangement joins TRBV7-9 to TRBJ2-5; the D call may be TRBD1 or TRBD2 (5 bases each). Between the trimmed V and J ends, which lost 5 bases and 7 bases, there was a span of 11 bases. Germline V gives CDR1 SEHNR, CDR2 FQNEAQ (reference sequence). This CDR3 has 12 residues. The CDR3 nucleotides read TGTGCCAGCAGCCTGAGGGACCTGACCCAGTACTTC. This encodes CASSLRDLTQYF.

This clonotype was counted once. This chain links TRBV28 with TRBJ1-5; D is undetermined. The CDR3 covers 14 residues. V was shortened by 6 bases and J by 4 bases, with 13 bases between the two germline ends. CDR1 and CDR2 (germline): MDHEN, SYDVKM. In DNA form, the CDR3 reads TGTGCCAGCAGCCACTCGGCAGGTAATCAGCCCCAGCATTTT. Amino acid sequence: CASSHSAGNQPQHF.

This chain uses TRBV5-8 with TRBJ2-1, with 7 bases aligning to TRBD2. In germline, CDR1 is SGHTS, CDR2 YDEGEE. Trimming at V came to 1 base and at J to 7 bases, leaving 8 bases not matched to a gene. The CDR3 is 15 residues long. The CDR3 sequence: CASSLMASGENEQFF. The CDR3 DNA reads as TGTGCCAGCAGCTTGATGGCTAGCGGAGAGAATGAGCAGTTCTTC.

This clonotype has at least ten counts. The chain recombines TRBV3-1 with TRBJ2-5; 8 bases fit TRBD2. V lost 0 bases, J lost 5 bases, and 5 bases stayed unmatched. This CDR3 region has 15 residues. Germline CDR1 and CDR2: LGHDT and YNNKEL (reference sequence). The CDR3 spells CASSQEWTSSETQYF. DNA for the CDR3: TGTGCCAGCAGCCAAGAATGGACTAGCAGTGAGACCCAGTACTTC.

In its sample, this clonotype was seen many times. The V gene is TRBV5-1, the J gene TRBJ1-3, with D possibly being TRBD1 (6 bases). Germline V gene sequence: CDR1 SGHRS, CDR2 YFSETQ. The CDR3 sequence is 15 residues long. V lost 4 bases and J 0 bases, leaving 11 bases between the germline ends. In DNA, the CDR3 is TGCGCCAGCAGCCACGGACAGAACTCTGGAAACACCATATATTTT. Protein sequence: CASSHGQNSGNTIYF.

This clonotype was found many times. The CDR3 nucleotides are TGCAGTGCTAGTGTGGCAGGCTCTGGAAACACCATATATTTT. Translation: CSASVAGSGNTIYF. This chain connects TRBV20-1 to TRBJ1-3; D unclear. V was pared by 3 bases and J by 0 bases, with 9 bases between. Per the germline V gene, CDR1 is DFQATT and CDR2 is SNEGSKA (reference sequence). This CDR3 region has 14 residues.

In regard to this clonotype: This sequence may be a read error, since a much larger clone differs from it by one base. The rearrangement joins TRBV5-6 to TRBJ2-7; maybe TRBD1 (5 bases). The CDR3 is 14 residues long. Germline V gene data show CDR1 as SGHDT and CDR2 as YYEEEE. The CDR3 protein is CASSLRAGPYGQYF. In DNA form, the CDR3 reads TGTGCCAGCAGCTTGCGGGCAGGGCCCTACGGGCAGTACTTC.